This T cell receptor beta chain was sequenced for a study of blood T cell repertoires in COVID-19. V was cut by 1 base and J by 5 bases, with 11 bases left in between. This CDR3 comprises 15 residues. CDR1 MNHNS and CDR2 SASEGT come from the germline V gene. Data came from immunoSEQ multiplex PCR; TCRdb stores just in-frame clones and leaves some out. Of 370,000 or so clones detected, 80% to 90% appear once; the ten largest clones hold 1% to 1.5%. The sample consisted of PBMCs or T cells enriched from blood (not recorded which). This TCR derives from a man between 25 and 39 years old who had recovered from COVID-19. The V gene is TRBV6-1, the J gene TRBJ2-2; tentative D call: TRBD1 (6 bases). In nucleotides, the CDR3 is TGTGCCAGCAGTGAAGACAGGGTTAAGACCGGGGAGCTGTTTTTT. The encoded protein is CASSEDRVKTGELFF.